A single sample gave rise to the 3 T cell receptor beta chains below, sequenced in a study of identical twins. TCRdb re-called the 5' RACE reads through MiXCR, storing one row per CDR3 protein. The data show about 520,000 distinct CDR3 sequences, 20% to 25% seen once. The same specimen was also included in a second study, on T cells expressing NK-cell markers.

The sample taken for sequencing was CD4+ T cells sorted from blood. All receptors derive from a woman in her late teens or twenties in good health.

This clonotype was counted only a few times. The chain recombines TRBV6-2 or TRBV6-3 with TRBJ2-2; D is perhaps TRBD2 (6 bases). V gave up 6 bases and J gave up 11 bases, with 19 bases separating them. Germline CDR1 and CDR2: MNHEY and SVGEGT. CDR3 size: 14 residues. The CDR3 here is CASRRGEETRELFF. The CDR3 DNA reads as TGTGCCAGCAGGCGGGGAGAGGAGACGAGAGAGCTGTTTTTT.

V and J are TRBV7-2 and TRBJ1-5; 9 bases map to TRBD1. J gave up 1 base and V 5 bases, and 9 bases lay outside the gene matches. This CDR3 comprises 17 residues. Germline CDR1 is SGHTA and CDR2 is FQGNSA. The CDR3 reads CASSGRTGDFSNQPQHF. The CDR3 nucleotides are TGTGCCAGCAGCGGGCGGACAGGGGACTTCAGCAATCAGCCCCAGCATTTT.

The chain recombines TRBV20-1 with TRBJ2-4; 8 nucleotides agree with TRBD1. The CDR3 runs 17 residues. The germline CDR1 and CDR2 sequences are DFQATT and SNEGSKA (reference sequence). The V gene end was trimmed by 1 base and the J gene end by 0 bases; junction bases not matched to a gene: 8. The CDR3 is CSARAAGGGIAKNIQYF. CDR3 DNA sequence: TGCAGTGCTAGAGCGGCAGGGGGCGGGATAGCCAAAAACATTCAGTACTTC.